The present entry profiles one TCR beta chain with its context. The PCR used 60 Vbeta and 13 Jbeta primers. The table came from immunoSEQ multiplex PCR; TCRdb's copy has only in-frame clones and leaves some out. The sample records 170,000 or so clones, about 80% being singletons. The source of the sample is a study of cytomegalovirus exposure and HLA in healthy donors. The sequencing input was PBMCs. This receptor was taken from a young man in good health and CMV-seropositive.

Written as DNA, the CDR3 is TGTGCCAGCAGTTTATTCTCGACTGATCCGAACACTGAAGCTTTCTTT. This encodes CASSLFSTDPNTEAFF. The gene calls are TRBV27 and TRBJ1-1; D is unclear. This CDR3 is built from 16 residues. Trimming cost V 1 base and J 1 base, with 13 bases left between them. Looked up from germline, CDR1 is MNHEY and CDR2 is SMNVEV (reference sequence).